The clone carrying this TCR beta chain occurred a few times. Its matching antigen is unknown. The data derive from a study of early T cells in non-severe SARS-CoV-2 infection. Study as a whole: Bulk RNA taken from unsorted whole blood was sequenced, leaving chains unpaired.

Individual cDNA molecules received unique molecular identifiers. TCRdb analysed the 5' RACE reads with MiXCR anew, one entry per CDR3 protein. The repertoire holds around 82,000 distinct CDR3 sequences, with approximately 11% as singletons. Germline loops: CDR1 SGHRS, CDR2 YFSETQ. The J segment lost 0 bases and the V segment lost 4 bases, leaving 4 bases of the junction unmatched. There are 16 residues in the CDR3. Study findings and constraints: VDJdb-based matching was biased toward anti-spike CD8 responses and missed private and CD4 specificities.

What was sequenced was whole blood. The sequence came from an adult who was a healthcare worker with PCR-confirmed SARS-CoV-2 infection or an uninfected control (not recorded which). V is TRBV5-1 and J is TRBJ2-3; 11 bases are shared with TRBD2. CDR3: CASSQGLAASTDTQYF. In nucleotides, the CDR3 is TGCGCCAGCAGCCAGGGACTAGCGGCGAGCACAGATACGCAGTATTTT.